This TCR beta chain was recorded in a study of Tregs in tolerant kidney transplant recipients. The study's findings and limits: Changing PCR primers prevented nucleotide comparison between some patients' samples. Donor-specific Treg expansion exceeded global Treg expansion in tolerant patients, suggesting antigen drive. Biological reproducibility was not directly addressed, but technical replication error appeared minimal.

Germline V gives CDR1 SGHRS, CDR2 YFSETQ. Trimming took 1 base from V and 4 from J; bases not matched to a gene: 2. CDR3 length equals 14 residues. On this clone itself: Its antigen is currently unknown.

The nonmyeloablative bone marrow transplants came from related graft donors, with transient mixed chimerism. TCRdb keeps only in-frame clones here, not all; method: immunoSEQ multiplex PCR. The repertoire holds some 21,000 clones, 81% seen once, with under 30% in the top ten. The input for sequencing was CD8+ T cells from blood (PBMCs), taken 6 months after the transplant. The clonotype was recovered from a human patient who received a combined kidney and bone marrow transplant. Some T cells may possibly be graft donor cells. The chain has TRBV5-1 and TRBJ2-5; 9 bases line up with TRBD2. Here the CDR3 DNA reads TGCGCCAGCAGCTTGAAAGCGGGAGGAGAGACCCAGTACTTC. Protein sequence: CASSLKAGGETQYF.